Below, 26 T cell receptor beta chains from the same sample are listed, as sequenced in a study of immune aging and cytomegalovirus after organ transplant. What these receptors recognize is not known. Cells were captured in microwells, and libraries were made with BD Rhapsody targeted mRNA and AbSeq chemistry. TCRdb re-called the single-cell sequencing reads with MiXCR, one entry per CDR3 protein. This sample yields 20,000 or so distinct CDR3 sequences, of which roughly 38% are seen a single time; around 25% belongs to the top ten. The sample's time point: five sample-tagged time points from pre-transplant (day -1) to day 368 post-transplant, pooled. The sample in question was CMV peptide-activated CD4+ and CD8+ T cells sorted from blood, obtained at five time points, pooled. Subset defined: sorted CD8+CD137+ and CD4+CD154+ T cells after 11 to 12 h CMV IE-1 peptide stimulation. These receptors came from a female donor who had a heart transplant and CMV viremia.

The count of this clonotype is one. As the CDR3 is not closed by the conserved phenylalanine or tryptophan, this likely results from a read error. CDR3 DNA: TGTGCCAGCAGGGCTAGCGGCTCCTACGAGCAGTACCTC. Translating it yields CASRASGSYEQYL. The chain combines TRBV14 with TRBJ2-7; 7 nucleotides match TRBD2. Germline CDR1 SGHDN, CDR2 FVKESK. The CDR3 length is 13 residues. V lost 6 bases and J lost 0; bases outside the gene matches: 2.

V usage is TRBV12-3 or TRBV12-4 and J usage is TRBJ2-7, with D hard to call. CDR3 size: 12 residues. Deletions cut 6 bases from V and 0 bases from J, with 6 bases between. As DNA, the CDR3 is TGTGCCAGCAGCCCATTCTCCTACGAGCAGTACTTC. This codes for CASSPFSYEQYF.

In its sample, this clonotype was seen a few times. The chain has TRBV6-1 and TRBJ1-1; D might be TRBD1 (6 bases). Germline V CDR1 and CDR2: MNHNS, SASEGT. V was cut by 7 bases and J by 1 base, with 13 bases left in between. The CDR3 runs 14 residues. The CDR3 sequence: CASTPGTSNTEAFF. The DNA for the CDR3 is TGTGCCAGCACCCCCGGGACATCGAACACTGAAGCTTTCTTT.

This clonotype has a count of ten or more. This chain links TRBV6-1 with TRBJ1-5; D is possibly TRBD1 (6 bases). CDR1 is MNHNS and CDR2 is SASEGT in the germline V gene. With 0 bases removed from V and 2 bases from J, the gap between germline ends came to 14 bases. CDR3 size: 17 residues. CDR3 loop: CASSEAGGGPGNQPQHF. CDR3 DNA sequence: TGTGCCAGCAGTGAAGCGGGCGGGGGCCCCGGCAATCAGCCCCAGCATTTT.

This clonotype was observed many times. The chain uses TRBV5-1 and TRBJ2-7, with TRBD1 identical over 8 bases. Germline V gene lookup returns CDR1 SGHRS and CDR2 YFSETQ. The V and J ends lost 4 bases and 2 bases, in that order; junction bases with no gene match: 8. The CDR3 covers 15 residues. The CDR3 protein is CASSPYLTGAYEQYF. CDR3 nucleotide sequence: TGCGCCAGCAGCCCCTATTTGACAGGGGCCTACGAGCAGTACTTC.

The chain uses TRBV11-3 and TRBJ1-1, with 7 positions matching TRBD1. V trimming: 5 bases; J trimming: 0 bases; junction bases outside the gene matches: 9. The CDR3 covers 16 residues. Germline CDR1 is SGHNT and CDR2 is YENEEA. The CDR3: CASSHGDREMNTEAFF. In DNA, the CDR3 is TGTGCCAGCAGCCACGGAGACAGGGAAATGAACACTGAAGCTTTCTTT. Full variable domain (remainder filled in from reference TRBV11-3 and TRBJ1-1): EAGVVQSPRYKIIEKKQPVAFWCNPISGHNTLYWYLQNLGQGPELLIRYENEEAVDDSQLPKDRFSAERLKGVDSTLKIQPAELGDSAVYLCASSHGDREMNTEAFFGQGTRLTVV.

The rearrangement uses TRBV5-1 and TRBJ1-2, with 11 positions matching TRBD1. V lost 4 bases, J lost 6 bases, and 11 bases stayed unmatched. CDR3 length equals 16 residues. Germline V gene lookup returns CDR1 SGHRS and CDR2 YFSETQ. The CDR3 DNA sequence: TGCGCCAGCAGCCCTAACATGGGACAGGGGGTAAATGGCTACACCTTC. As protein: CASSPNMGQGVNGYTF.

In regard to this clonotype: A much larger clonotype is one base distant, so this may be a read error. The gene calls are TRBV28 and TRBJ1-3; no firm D call. Germline V gene lookup returns CDR1 MDHEN and CDR2 SYDVKM. The length of the CDR3 is 16 residues. CDR3 sequence: CAGSLGSMSSGNTIYF. The CDR3 coding sequence is TGTGCCGGCAGTTTGGGTTCGATGTCCAGTGGAAACACCATATATTTT.

This clonotype has only a few counts. A junction boundary mismatches the germline segment, possibly from a read error. The rearrangement joins TRBV20-1 to TRBJ2-2, with D perhaps given as TRBD1 or TRBD2 (5 bases each). CDR3 length: 12 residues. Germline lookup yields CDR1 DFQATT and CDR2 SNEGSKA (reference sequence). CDR3: CSARQDTGEPFF. In DNA form, the CDR3 reads TGCAGTGCTAGACAGGACACCGGGGAGCCGTTTTTT.

V usage is TRBV3-1 and J usage is TRBJ2-2, with D possibly called TRBD1 or TRBD2 (5 bases each). Trimming took off 0 bases at V and 4 bases at J, with 15 bases between the two ends. CDR1 is LGHDT and CDR2 is YNNKEL in the germline V gene (reference sequence). The CDR3 spans 17 residues. The CDR3, as DNA: TGTGCCAGCAGCCAAGATGAGGGGTTCAAGGGCACCGGGGAGCTGTTTTTT. It is translated as CASSQDEGFKGTGELFF.

The rearrangement joins TRBV10-3 to TRBJ2-2; 15 bases align to TRBD2. The CDR3 runs to 17 residues. The junction had 7 bases not matched to a gene; V was cut back by 10 bases and J by 1 base. Germline V gene data show CDR1 as ENHRY and CDR2 as SYGVKD. In DNA, the CDR3 is TGTGCCACCCACGGGACTAGCGGGAGGAGGAACACCGGGGAGCTGTTTTTT. Protein product: CATHGTSGRRNTGELFF.

For this clonotype: The junction does not match germline at one end; this may be a read error. The genes are TRBV20-1 and TRBJ1-5; D is unresolved. Germline V gives CDR1 DFQATT, CDR2 SNEGSKA (reference sequence). The CDR3 sequence is 15 residues long. This CDR3 is CSAQWAGPSNQPQHF. The CDR3 region has the DNA TGCAGTGCTCAATGGGCAGGTCCTAGCAATCAGCCCCAGCACTTT.

This clonotype is deemed medium-sized. The CDR3 sequence: CASSYSMVGVGYNEQFF. The DNA for the CDR3 is TGTGCCAGCAGTTACTCGATGGTGGGAGTAGGCTACAATGAGCAGTTCTTC. This chain links TRBV6-5 with TRBJ2-1; perhaps TRBD2 as D (5 bases). Trimming took 0 bases from V and 3 from J, leaving 15 bases between them. The CDR3 sequence is 17 residues long. Germline CDR1 MNHEY, CDR2 SVGAGI.

This clonotype has a count of ten or more. This chain joins TRBV11-2 and TRBJ1-1; D remains unclear. The CDR3 is 15 residues long. V lost 1 base, J lost 3 bases, and 12 bases lay in between. Germline values: CDR1 SGHAT, CDR2 FQNNGV. The CDR3 loop is CASSLVPAAYTEAFF. As DNA, the CDR3 is TGTGCCAGCAGCTTAGTCCCGGCAGCTTACACTGAAGCTTTCTTT.

In its sample, this clonotype ranks as medium-sized. The chain employs TRBV4-2 and TRBJ1-1; 8 nucleotides line up with TRBD1. The trim removed 3 bases at V and 8 bases at J, leaving 5 bases unmatched. The CDR3 is 13 amino acids. Germline-derived CDR1 and CDR2 are LGHNA and YNFKEQ. In DNA, the CDR3 is TGTGCCAGCAGCCAGTGGACAGGGCAAGAAGCTTTCTTT. Translation: CASSQWTGQEAFF.

This clonotype was seen a few times. This sequence joins TRBV6-1 and TRBJ2-2; TRBD2 matches at 10 bases. V lost 5 bases, J lost 4 bases, and 4 bases stayed unmatched. The CDR3 length is 15 residues. Germline V gene sequence: CDR1 MNHNS, CDR2 SASEGT. The CDR3 loop is CASSLRTSGTGELFF. CDR3 coding DNA: TGTGCCAGCAGTCTCCGGACTAGCGGCACCGGGGAGCTGTTTTTT.

A note on this clonotype: Compared with germline, one end of the junction differs, possibly owing to a read error. The chain joins TRBV6-5 to TRBJ2-2, with TRBD2 as a possible D gene (6 bases). This CDR3 spans 16 amino acids. The germline CDR1 and CDR2 sequences are MNHEY and SVGAGI. The CDR3 region is CASGYKGGAHTGELLF. CDR3 bases: TGTGCCAGCGGTTATAAGGGCGGGGCTCACACCGGGGAGCTGCTTTTT.

V is TRBV2 and J is TRBJ2-1; TRBD2 matches at 8 bases. Germline CDR1 reads SNHLY; CDR2 reads FYNNEI. J gave up 3 bases and V 8 bases, and 6 bases lay outside the gene matches. The CDR3 sequence is 14 residues long. CDR3 region: CASSLAVRYNEQFF. As DNA, the CDR3 is TGTGCCAGCTCACTAGCGGTCCGCTACAATGAGCAGTTCTTC.

The chain uses TRBV28 and TRBJ2-3; tentatively, D is TRBD2 (5 bases). The CDR3 is made up of 15 amino acids. Trimming removed 3 bases at V and 2 bases at J, with 12 bases between. Per the germline V gene, CDR1 is MDHEN and CDR2 is SYDVKM. Here the CDR3 DNA reads TGTGCCAGCAGTTTTGGTCGGGAACCCACAGATACGCAGTATTTT. It translates to CASSFGREPTDTQYF.

Here the CDR3 DNA reads TGTGCCAGCAGTTTATTTATCGGGACCGGGGAGCTGTTTTTT. Amino acid sequence: CASSLFIGTGELFF. This chain uses TRBV28 with TRBJ2-2, with D unresolved. The CDR3 spans 14 residues. Germline lookup yields CDR1 MDHEN and CDR2 SYDVKM. V was shortened by 1 base and J by 5 bases, with 8 bases between the two germline ends.

The rearrangement uses TRBV7-2 and TRBJ2-5; D gene uncertain. With 5 bases removed from V and 7 bases from J, the gap between germline ends came to 8 bases. Germline V gene sequence: CDR1 SGHTA, CDR2 FQGNSA. This CDR3 spans 11 amino acids. CDR3 sequence: CASSTHGTQYF. In DNA form, the CDR3 reads TGTGCCAGCAGCACCCACGGGACCCAGTACTTC. The variable domain in full, completed from reference TRBV7-2 and TRBJ2-5, reads GAGVSQSPSNKVTEKGKDVELRCDPISGHTALYWYRQSLGQGLEFLIYFQGNSAPDKSGLPSDRFSAERTGGSVSTLTIQRTQQEDSAVYLCASSTHGTQYFGPGTRLLVL.

This clonotype was seen many times. The rearrangement links TRBV10-3 to TRBJ1-2; D may be TRBD1 (5 bases). The length of the CDR3 is 13 residues. The V end was cut by 5 bases, the J end by 2 bases, with 9 bases between. Germline assignment: CDR1 ENHRY and CDR2 SYGVKD. The CDR3, as DNA: TGTGCCATCAGTATGACAGAGAACTATGGCTACACCTTC. This codes for CAISMTENYGYTF.

A remark on this clonotype: The final CDR3 position lacks the conserved phenylalanine or tryptophan, pointing to a likely read error. V usage is TRBV12-5 and J usage is TRBJ1-5, with unresolved D. The CDR3 runs 12 residues. V was shortened by 8 bases and J by 1 base, with 6 bases between the two germline ends. Germline V gene lookup returns CDR1 LGHNT and CDR2 FRNRAP. The CDR3 reads CASQNSNQPQHL. The CDR3 bases are TGTGCTAGTCAAAACAGCAATCAGCCCCAGCATTTA.

By its share, this clonotype is medium-sized. This rearrangement joins TRBV5-1 to TRBJ2-7; D tentatively reads TRBD1 or TRBD2 (5 bases each). The CDR3 has 14 residues. The ends were cut back, 0 bases at V and 6 bases at J, with 13 bases in the middle. The germline V gene encodes CDR1 SGHRS and CDR2 YFSETQ. The CDR3 DNA reads as TGCGCCAGCAGCTTGGAGGGACCAGTATCCGAGCAGTACTTC. It specifies CASSLEGPVSEQYF.

Sample share makes this clonotype medium-sized. This chain uses TRBV2 with TRBJ1-2; TRBD1 matches 9 bases. The CDR3 covers 14 residues. V lost 7 bases, J lost 6 bases, and 9 bases stayed unmatched. The germline gives CDR1 SNHLY, CDR2 FYNNEI. The CDR3 DNA reads TGTGCCAGCAACCCGGGACAGGGATTACATGGCTACACCTTC. Translation: CASNPGQGLHGYTF. The whole variable domain, filled in from reference TRBV2 and TRBJ1-2, reads EPEVTQTPSHQVTQMGQEVILRCVPISNHLYFYWYRQILGQKVEFLVSFYNNEISEKSEIFDDQFSVERPDGSNFTLKIRSTKLEDSAMYFCASNPGQGLHGYTFGSGTRLTVV.

In this sample, this clonotype turned up many times. This rearrangement joins TRBV5-4 to TRBJ2-1; 11 bases are a match to TRBD2. The CDR3 runs 16 residues. Unmatched junction bases numbered 7, after V lost 3 bases and J lost 5 bases. Per germline, CDR1 SGHNT and CDR2 YYREEE (reference sequence). The CDR3 protein is CASSSRLAGRNNEQFF. The CDR3 region has the DNA TGTGCCAGCAGCTCCCGACTAGCGGGACGCAACAATGAGCAGTTCTTC.